There are a few counts of the clone carrying this T cell receptor beta chain. Its target is unknown. The source of the sample is a study of T cell repertoires in cytomegalovirus infection. In the study overall: Public TCR beta signatures marked donors with CMV infection and the matching HLA. Overall study results and limits: Accumulated public TCR beta family frequency recognized individuals carrying CMV together with the relevant HLA.

TCRdb itself ran the reads through MiXCR, one entry per CDR3 protein. The table lists 150,000 to 200,000 distinct CDR3 sequences, roughly a fifth of them singletons. This TCR derives from a human donor in good health (CMV status not recorded). Some clones in this sample may be carry-over from other donors' samples. The sample comprised PBMCs.

The CDR3 bases are TGTGCCAGCAGTTCTGGACTTTTTCCCTATGGCTACACCTTC. Translating it yields CASSSGLFPYGYTF. The chain uses TRBV2 and TRBJ1-2, with D unclear. The germline CDR1 and CDR2 sequences are SNHLY and FYNNEI. Trimming pared 5 bases from V and 4 bases from J, leaving 14 bases between. CDR3 length: 14 residues.